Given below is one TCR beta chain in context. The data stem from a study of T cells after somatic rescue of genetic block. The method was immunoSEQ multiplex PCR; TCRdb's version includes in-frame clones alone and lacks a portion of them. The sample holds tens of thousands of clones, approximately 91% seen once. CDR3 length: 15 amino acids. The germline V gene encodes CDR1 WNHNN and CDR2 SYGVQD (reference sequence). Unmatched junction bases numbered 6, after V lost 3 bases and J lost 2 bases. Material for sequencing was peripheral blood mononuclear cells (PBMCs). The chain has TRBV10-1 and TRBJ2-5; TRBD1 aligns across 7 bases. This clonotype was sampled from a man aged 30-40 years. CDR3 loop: CASSDRTGAQETQYF. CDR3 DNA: TGCGCCAGCAGTGACAGGACAGGAGCTCAAGAGACCCAGTACTTC.